This TCR beta chain was sequenced for a study of beta chain features in type 1 diabetes. Regarding the study as a whole: Cells with high TCR expression could be over-represented when cDNA is sequenced. Researchers caution that PCR might favor shorter templates, equally among patients and controls.

V dropped 2 bases and J dropped 8; count of bases not matched to a gene: 8. CDR3 size: 14 residues. Germline V gives CDR1 GTSNPN, CDR2 SVGIG (reference sequence). This clone was counted between two and nine times. Antigen unknown. Sequenced material consisted of expressed TCRB transcripts (all of the isolated RNA was reverse transcribed). Assay: immunoSEQ multiplex PCR; the TCRdb copy retains only in-frame clones and omits some. The table has more than 30,000 clones, approximately 60% seen once; the top ten hold 2% to 2.5%. Sequencing was carried out using Tregs from blood. This sequence was found in a woman in her twenties or thirties in good health. The J gene is TRBJ2-1, the V gene TRBV30, with TRBD2 identical over 8 bases. CDR3 bases: TGTGCCTGGAGTAAAACGGGAGGGCTCTATGAGCAGTTCTTC. Amino acid sequence: CAWSKTGGLYEQFF.